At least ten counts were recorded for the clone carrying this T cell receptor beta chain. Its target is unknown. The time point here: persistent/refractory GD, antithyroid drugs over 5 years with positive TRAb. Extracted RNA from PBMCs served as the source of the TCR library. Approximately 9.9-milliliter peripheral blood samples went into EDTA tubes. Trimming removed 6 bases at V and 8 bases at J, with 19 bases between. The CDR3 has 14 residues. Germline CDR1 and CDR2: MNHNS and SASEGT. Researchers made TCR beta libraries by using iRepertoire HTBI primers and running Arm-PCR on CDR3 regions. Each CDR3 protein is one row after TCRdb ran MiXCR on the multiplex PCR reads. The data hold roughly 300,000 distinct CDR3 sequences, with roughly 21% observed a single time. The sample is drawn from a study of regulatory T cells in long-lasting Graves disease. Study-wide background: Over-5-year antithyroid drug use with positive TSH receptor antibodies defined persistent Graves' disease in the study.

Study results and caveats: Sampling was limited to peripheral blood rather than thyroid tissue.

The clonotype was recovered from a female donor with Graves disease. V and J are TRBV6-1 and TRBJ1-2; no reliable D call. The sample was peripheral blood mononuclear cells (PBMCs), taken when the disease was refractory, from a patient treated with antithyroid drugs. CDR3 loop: CASRPVGFREGYTF. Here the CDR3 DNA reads TGTGCCAGCAGGCCGGTGGGGTTTCGAGAAGGCTACACCTTC.